This note documents a single T cell receptor (beta chain) sequence. The target antigen is unknown. The source of the sample is a study of blood T cells in healthy people across ages. The study, taken as a whole, reports: Age brought a roughly linear fall in TCR beta diversity measured per million T cells.

Trimming took off 1 base at V and 1 base at J, with 8 bases between the two ends. This CDR3 comprises 14 residues. In germline, CDR1 is MNHEY, CDR2 SVGEGT. Per-sample yields of isolated PBMCs were at least 7 million. Next came a second PCR, run for about 6 to 11 cycles, which used a sample-barcoded 5' primer along with a J-beta primer mix. In TCRdb, the 5' RACE reads were re-called with MiXCR into one record per CDR3 protein. The top ten clones hold 20% to 25% of a sample with about 600,000 distinct CDR3 sequences, around half of them seen once. This TCR was sampled from a man older than 75 in good health. This chain connects TRBV6-2 or TRBV6-3 to TRBJ2-7; D is tentatively TRBD1 or TRBD2 (5 bases each). The sequenced sample consisted of blood. The CDR3 sequence is CASSYLRGSYEQYF. In DNA form, the CDR3 reads TGTGCCAGCAGTTACTTGAGGGGTTCCTACGAGCAGTACTTC.